Listed here is a single T cell receptor (beta chain). The antigen remains undetermined. PCR involved 60 Vbeta and 13 Jbeta primers. Some clones are missing from TCRdb's copy, which holds only in-frame ones; the method was immunoSEQ multiplex PCR. In the table there are about 150,000 clones, 77% of which are singletons. This entry comes from a study of cytomegalovirus exposure and HLA in healthy donors. The study's findings and limits: 150 to 200 TCR beta chains were listed as cytomegalovirus-associated. About 87% or about 30% of the time was how often most TCR beta V segments were productive, according to an earlier analysis. No immune exposure information besides CMV serostatus was available.

Material: PBMCs. This clonotype was sampled from a woman aged 25-40 years in good health and CMV-seropositive.

The CDR3 is CASSPRGEGLGEQFF. In DNA form, the CDR3 reads TGTGCCAGCAGCCCCCGGGGGGAGGGCCTTGGTGAGCAGTTCTTC. V usage is TRBV9 and J usage is TRBJ2-1, with 7 bases that match TRBD2. J gave up 9 bases and V 4 bases, and 13 bases lay outside the gene matches. CDR1 and CDR2 from the germline V gene are SGDLS and YYNGEE. There are 15 residues in the CDR3.